The 31 T cell receptor beta chains given below trace back to one sample, sequenced in a study of graft-versus-host responses after intestinal transplantation. Sequencing was performed with immunoSEQ multiplex PCR; in TCRdb, only in-frame clones are kept and a portion is missing. Of under 100,000 clones listed, around 93% were seen once; the top ten hold about 0.4%. Their target antigens are unknown. This specimen consisted of unstimulated CD8+ T cells sorted from spleen or lymph node cells, obtained before transplant. These TCRs come from a human donor who was the organ donor for an intestinal transplant.

The V gene is TRBV5-1, the J gene TRBJ2-7; TRBD1 is a possible D gene (5 bases). Germline CDR1 and CDR2: SGHRS and YFSETQ. V was clipped by 2 bases and J by 0 bases, with 9 bases between them. This CDR3 contains 14 residues. The CDR3 here is CASSLVRGSYEQYF. CDR3 DNA sequence: TGCGCCAGCAGCTTAGTTAGGGGCTCCTACGAGCAGTACTTC.

The chain is built from TRBV18 and TRBJ1-5; D is undetermined. Germline CDR1 KGHSH, CDR2 LQKENI. This CDR3 comprises 16 residues. With 3 bases removed from V and 1 base from J, the gap between germline ends came to 13 bases. Here the CDR3 reads CASSPFERGSNQPQHF. In DNA form, the CDR3 reads TGTGCCAGCTCACCTTTCGAACGGGGAAGCAATCAGCCCCAGCATTTT.

The chain joins TRBV19 to TRBJ2-2; perhaps TRBD1 as D (5 bases). In germline, CDR1 is LNHDA, CDR2 SQIVND (reference sequence). This CDR3 region has 12 residues. Deletions cut 11 bases from V and 5 bases from J, with 12 bases between. The DNA for the CDR3 is TGTGCCGATCAAAAGGGGACCGGGGAGCTGTTTTTT. It codes for CADQKGTGELFF.

CDR3 amino acids: CASSLAGNQPQHF. Here the CDR3 DNA reads TGCGCCAGCAGCCTGGCGGGCAATCAGCCCCAGCATTTT. This chain uses TRBV4-3 with TRBJ1-5, with D unresolved. The germline V and J ends were trimmed by 4 bases and 2 bases, with 6 bases remaining between them. The CDR3 consists of 13 residues. Germline V gene data show CDR1 as LGHNA and CDR2 as YSLEER.

V and J are TRBV6-6 and TRBJ1-2; TRBD1 is a possible D gene (5 bases). Per the germline V gene, CDR1 is MNHNY and CDR2 is SVGAGI (reference sequence). V lost 10 bases and J 4 bases, leaving 16 bases between the germline ends. This CDR3 has 13 amino acids. The CDR3 is CAIGVEGPYGYTF. In DNA, the CDR3 is TGTGCCATCGGGGTGGAGGGGCCCTATGGCTACACCTTC.

Turning to this clone: Other DNA sequences in the same sample also yield this CDR3. V is TRBV9 and J is TRBJ1-5; D possibly corresponds to TRBD1 (5 bases). Germline V gives CDR1 SGDLS, CDR2 YYNGEE. The CDR3 is 12 amino acids. The V and J ends lost 3 bases and 7 bases respectively, with 8 bases between them. CDR3 loop: CASSGGGQPQHF. CDR3 sequence (DNA): TGTGCCAGCAGCGGGGGCGGACAGCCCCAGCATTTT.

The J gene is TRBJ2-2, the V gene TRBV4-1; 12 bases map to TRBD1. Germline V gives CDR1 MGHRA, CDR2 YSYEKL. The CDR3 contains 15 residues. The V gene end was trimmed by 7 bases and the J gene end by 6 bases; junction bases not matched to a gene: 6. The CDR3 loop is CASTPGTGGAGELFF. The CDR3 DNA reads TGCGCCAGCACCCCCGGGACAGGGGGCGCCGGGGAGCTGTTTTTT.

The rearrangement uses TRBV2 and TRBJ1-1; 11 nucleotides match TRBD1. Trimming took 8 bases from V and 5 from J; bases not matched to a gene: 7. The CDR3 extends over 14 amino acids. The germline CDR1 and CDR2 sequences are SNHLY and FYNNEI. CDR3 sequence reads: CASRDRGLRTEAFF. The CDR3 nucleotides are TGTGCCAGCCGGGACAGGGGGTTGAGAACTGAAGCTTTCTTT.

The J gene is TRBJ2-1, the V gene TRBV5-4; weak D call: TRBD2 (5 bases). The V end was cut by 2 bases, the J end by 4 bases, with 13 bases between. CDR1 is SGHNT and CDR2 is YYREEE in the germline V gene (reference sequence). There are 15 residues in the CDR3. The CDR3 spells CASSFRLRRYNEQFF. The CDR3 coding sequence is TGTGCCAGCAGCTTCCGACTAAGGCGGTACAATGAGCAGTTCTTC. Based on the CDR3 plus reference TRBV5-4 and TRBJ2-1, the full variable domain is ETGVTQSPTHLIKTRGQQVTLRCSSQSGHNTVSWYQQALGQGPQFIFQYYREEENGRGNFPPRFSGLQFPNYSSELNVNALELDDSALYLCASSFRLRRYNEQFFGPGTRLTVL.

The chain carries TRBV13 and TRBJ2-3, with 7 bases that match TRBD2. This CDR3 is built from 16 residues. With 2 bases clipped from V and 0 bases from J, the junction kept 5 bases outside the gene matches. CDR1 PRHDT and CDR2 FYEKMQ come from the germline V gene (reference sequence). For the CDR3, the DNA is TGTGCCAGCAGCTTATGGGCTAGCGGTAGCACAGATACGCAGTATTTT. This sequence encodes CASSLWASGSTDTQYF.

The chain combines TRBV27 with TRBJ1-3, with D hard to call. CDR1 is MNHEY, CDR2 SMNVEV, per germline (reference sequence). V lost 4 bases, J lost 0 bases, and 13 bases lay in between. The CDR3 sequence is 16 residues long. The CDR3, as DNA: TGTGCCAGCAGTTCAGAGACACCTCACTCTGGAAACACCATATATTTT. This codes for CASSSETPHSGNTIYF.

The chain has TRBV27 and TRBJ1-1, with TRBD1 as a possible D gene (6 bases). V shed 6 bases and J shed 4 bases, with 15 bases lying between them. The CDR3 is 14 residues long. The germline V gene has CDR1 MNHEY and CDR2 SMNVEV (reference sequence). CDR3 DNA: TGTGCCAGCAGCCCCCAGGGGTTGAGCACTGAAGCTTTCTTT. Its translation is CASSPQGLSTEAFF.

The rearrangement uses TRBV7-2 and TRBJ1-2, with D possibly TRBD1 on 5 matching bases. The CDR3 is 13 residues long. Per germline, CDR1 SGHTA and CDR2 FQGNSA. V shed 8 bases and J shed 0 bases, with 10 bases lying between them. The CDR3 sequence: CASPQAANYGYTF. The DNA of the CDR3 is TGTGCCAGCCCACAGGCTGCTAACTATGGCTACACCTTC.

The chain couples TRBV5-4 to TRBJ2-2, with D perhaps matching TRBD1 (6 bases). The CDR3 extends over 16 amino acids. The V gene lost 3 bases and the J gene lost 6 bases, with 18 bases spanning the gap. Germline lookup yields CDR1 SGHNT and CDR2 YYREEE (reference sequence). The CDR3 reads CASSSSVGASPGELFF. In DNA form, the CDR3 reads TGTGCCAGCAGCTCCAGCGTGGGGGCTTCCCCCGGGGAGCTGTTTTTT.

The chain uses TRBV6-1 and TRBJ2-3; D is possibly TRBD2 (6 bases). CDR1 is MNHNS, CDR2 SASEGT, per germline. CDR3 length: 17 residues. Between the trimmed V and J ends, which lost 1 base and 4 bases, there was a span of 18 bases. The CDR3 spells CASSEGDSGRPSDTQYF. The CDR3 DNA sequence: TGTGCCAGCAGTGAAGGAGATTCAGGGAGGCCCTCAGATACGCAGTATTTT.

The rearrangement links TRBV6-1 to TRBJ1-1; perhaps TRBD1 as D (6 bases). The CDR3 sequence is 17 residues long. Germline values: CDR1 MNHNS, CDR2 SASEGT. Trimming removed 0 bases at V and 1 base at J, with 15 bases between. CDR3: CASSEAFRGYRNTEAFF. Here the CDR3 DNA reads TGTGCCAGCAGTGAAGCGTTCAGGGGCTACAGGAACACTGAAGCTTTCTTT.

A few counts support this clone. V gene TRBV10-3 combines with J gene TRBJ1-6, with 9 positions matching TRBD1. This CDR3 spans 19 amino acids. The J segment lost 4 bases and the V segment lost 0 bases, leaving 10 bases of the junction unmatched. Germline CDR1 reads ENHRY; CDR2 reads SYGVKD. CDR3 DNA: TGTGCCATCAGTGAGTCGGGGACAGGGCCCTTTCCTTATAATTCACCCCTCCACTTT. Encoded protein: CAISESGTGPFPYNSPLHF.

This clone was recorded only once. The chain combines TRBV29-1 with TRBJ1-1; possible D gene TRBD1, 5 bases. The CDR3 sequence is 14 residues long. CDR1 is SQVTM and CDR2 is ANQGSEA in the germline V gene. V shed 6 bases and J shed 4 bases, with 18 bases lying between them. The CDR3 is CSVPGQGGGTEAFF. The CDR3 nucleotides are TGCAGCGTCCCAGGGCAGGGCGGGGGCACTGAAGCTTTCTTT.

This rearrangement joins TRBV18 to TRBJ2-5; D is perhaps TRBD1 (6 bases). The J call could be wrong; TRBJ2-7 is a better fit for the DNA end. The germline CDR1 and CDR2 sequences are KGHSH and LQKENI. There are 13 residues in the CDR3. The CDR3 DNA follows: TGTGCCAGCTCACGGAACAGGGTCCGCGAGCAGTACTTC. Amino acids: CASSRNRVREQYF.

This sequence joins TRBV5-4 and TRBJ1-1; D not certain. Germline values: CDR1 SGHNT, CDR2 YYREEE (reference sequence). Deletions cut 4 bases from V and 5 bases from J, with 12 bases between. This CDR3 contains 13 residues. For the CDR3, the DNA is TGTGCCAGCAGCGGTGGGGAGAGGACTGAAGCTTTCTTT. This encodes CASSGGERTEAFF.

The J gene is TRBJ1-1, the V gene TRBV19, with 7 bases lining up with TRBD1. The V and J ends lost 5 bases and 1 base, in that order; junction bases with no gene match: 4. The CDR3 sequence is 14 residues long. Germline V lookup: CDR1 LNHDA, CDR2 SQIVND (reference sequence). The CDR3 nucleotides read TGTGCCAGTAGTCCGGGACAGACGAACACTGAAGCTTTCTTT. Translated: CASSPGQTNTEAFF.

The table lists this clone with a few counts. J is TRBJ2-7 and V is TRBV7-9, with 9 bases that match TRBD1. This CDR3 spans 15 amino acids. V was pared by 2 bases and J by 4 bases, with 6 bases of the junction left unmatched. Germline V CDR1 and CDR2: SEHNR, FQNEAQ (reference sequence). The CDR3 spells CASSLRGQGVYEQYF. DNA of the CDR3: TGTGCCAGCAGCTTAAGGGGACAGGGTGTGTACGAGCAGTACTTC. The variable domain in full, with the rest retrieved from reference TRBV7-9 and TRBJ2-7, is DTGVSQNPRHKITKRGQNVTFRCDPISEHNRLYWYRQTLGQGPEFLTYFQNEAQLEKSRLLSDRFSAERPKGSFSTLEIQRTEQGDSAMYLCASSLRGQGVYEQYFGPGTRLTVT.

The chain recombines TRBV9 with TRBJ2-3, with 9 bases that match TRBD1. Germline CDR1 is SGDLS and CDR2 is YYNGEE. This CDR3 has 18 residues. V gave up 1 base and J gave up 0 bases; unmatched junction bases: 9. As DNA, the CDR3 is TGTGCCAGCAGCGTATCCAAGACAGGGGGGGAGAGCACAGATACGCAGTATTTT. The encoded protein is CASSVSKTGGESTDTQYF.

The chain links TRBV4-1 to TRBJ1-6; unclear D gene. The CDR3 is made up of 15 amino acids. From germline, CDR1 is MGHRA and CDR2 YSYEKL. The V and J ends lost 3 bases and 2 bases respectively, with 8 bases between them. This CDR3 reads CASSQGGAYNSPLHF. Written as DNA, the CDR3 is TGCGCCAGCAGCCAGGGTGGAGCCTATAATTCACCCCTCCACTTT.

V gene TRBV4-2 combines with J gene TRBJ2-3; unclear D gene. Trimming cost V 0 bases and J 4 bases, with 8 bases left between them. The CDR3 covers 14 residues. From germline, CDR1 is LGHNA and CDR2 YNFKEQ. CDR3 bases: TGTGCCAGCAGCCAAGATGCGGCCCCAGATACGCAGTATTTT. It codes for CASSQDAAPDTQYF.

The chain joins TRBV27 to TRBJ2-2; weak D call: TRBD2 (5 bases). Germline CDR1 reads MNHEY; CDR2 reads SMNVEV (reference sequence). The CDR3 is 13 residues long. V lost 2 bases to trimming and J lost 6 bases, with 7 bases between them. For the CDR3, the DNA is TGTGCCAGCAGTTTAGGAGGTTCCGGGGAGCTGTTTTTT. This gives the protein CASSLGGSGELFF.

The chain is built from TRBV6-6 and TRBJ2-5; TRBD2 matches at 8 bases. V was clipped by 6 bases and J by 7 bases; unmatched bases: 13. The CDR3 is made up of 15 amino acids. The germline V gene has CDR1 MNHNY and CDR2 SVGAGI (reference sequence). In DNA, the CDR3 is TGTGCCAGCAGCAAACTAGCGGCGGAATTGGGGACCCAGTACTTC. It is translated as CASSKLAAELGTQYF.

This sequence joins TRBV30 and TRBJ1-4; D unclear. CDR3 length: 11 amino acids. Trimming removed 0 bases at V and 17 bases at J, with 13 bases between. Per germline, CDR1 GTSNPN and CDR2 SVGIG (reference sequence). CDR3 sequence reads: CAWSVRGGLFF. As DNA, the CDR3 is TGTGCCTGGAGTGTGCGCGGAGGGTTATTTTTT. The entire variable domain, with the rest obtained from reference TRBV30 and TRBJ1-4, is as follows: SQTIHQWPATLVQPVGSPLSLECTVEGTSNPNLYWYRQAAGRGLQLLFYSVGIGQISSEVPQNLSASRPQDRQFILSSKKLLLSDSGFYLCAWSVRGGLFFGSGTQLSVL.

The chain carries TRBV27 and TRBJ1-6, with 9 bases identical to TRBD1. The germline V gene encodes CDR1 MNHEY and CDR2 SMNVEV (reference sequence). CDR3 length: 15 amino acids. With V trimmed by 4 bases and J by 9 bases, 7 bases remained unmatched. The CDR3 DNA reads as TGTGCCAGCAGTTCCCGGGACAGGGAAGGTTCACCCCTCCACTTT. Protein: CASSSRDREGSPLHF.

CDR3 amino acids: CASRGALADTQYF. The CDR3 nucleotides are TGTGCCAGCAGGGGAGCCCTCGCAGATACGCAGTATTTT. The chain uses TRBV6-5 and TRBJ2-3; a possible D gene is TRBD2 (5 bases). Germline V gene sequence: CDR1 MNHEY, CDR2 SVGAGI. The CDR3 totals 13 residues. Trimming removed 6 bases at V and 4 bases at J, with 11 bases between.

The V call is TRBV2, the J call TRBJ1-1, with TRBD1 as a possible D gene (6 bases). Germline CDR1 and CDR2: SNHLY and FYNNEI. V dropped 10 bases and J dropped 7 bases, with 13 bases sitting between them. The CDR3 consists of 11 residues. The CDR3 is CATQGMDEAFF. CDR3 nucleotides: TGTGCCACGCAGGGGATGGATGAAGCTTTCTTT. Using reference TRBV2 and TRBJ1-1 for the parts outside the CDR3, the full variable domain is EPEVTQTPSHQVTQMGQEVILRCVPISNHLYFYWYRQILGQKVEFLVSFYNNEISEKSEIFDDQFSVERPDGSNFTLKIRSTKLEDSAMYFCATQGMDEAFFGQGTRLTVV.